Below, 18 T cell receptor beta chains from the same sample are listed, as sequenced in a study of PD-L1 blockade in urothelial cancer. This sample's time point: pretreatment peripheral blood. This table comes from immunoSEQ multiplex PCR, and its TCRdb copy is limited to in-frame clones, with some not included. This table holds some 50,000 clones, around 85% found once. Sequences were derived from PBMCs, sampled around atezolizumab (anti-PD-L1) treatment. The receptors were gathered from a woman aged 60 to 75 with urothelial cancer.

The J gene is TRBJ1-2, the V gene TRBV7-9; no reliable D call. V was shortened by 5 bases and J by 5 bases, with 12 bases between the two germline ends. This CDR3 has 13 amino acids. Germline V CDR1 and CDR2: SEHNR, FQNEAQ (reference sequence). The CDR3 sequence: CASSQLRIYGYTF. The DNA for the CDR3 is TGTGCCAGCAGCCAATTGAGGATTTATGGCTACACCTTC.

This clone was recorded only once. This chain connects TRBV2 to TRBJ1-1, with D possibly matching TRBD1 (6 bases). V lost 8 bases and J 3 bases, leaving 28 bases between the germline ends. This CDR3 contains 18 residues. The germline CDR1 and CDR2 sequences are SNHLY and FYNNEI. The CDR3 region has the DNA TGTGCCAGCCGATTGGGAGAGGGCAGGGGAGCTCGGGACACTGAAGCTTTCTTT. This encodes CASRLGEGRGARDTEAFF.

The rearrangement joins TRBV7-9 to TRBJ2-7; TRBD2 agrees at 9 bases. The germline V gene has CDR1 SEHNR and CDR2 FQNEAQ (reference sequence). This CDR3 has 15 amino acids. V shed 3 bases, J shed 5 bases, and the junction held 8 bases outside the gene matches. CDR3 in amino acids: CASSFMAGGFDEQYF. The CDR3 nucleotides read TGTGCCAGCAGCTTTATGGCGGGGGGGTTCGACGAGCAGTACTTC.

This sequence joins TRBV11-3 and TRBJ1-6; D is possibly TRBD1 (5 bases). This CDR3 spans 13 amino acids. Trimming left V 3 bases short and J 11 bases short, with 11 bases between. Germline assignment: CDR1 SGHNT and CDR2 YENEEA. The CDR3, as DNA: TGTGCCAGCAGCTTTATCCGGGGGGCACCCCTCCACTTT. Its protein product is CASSFIRGAPLHF.

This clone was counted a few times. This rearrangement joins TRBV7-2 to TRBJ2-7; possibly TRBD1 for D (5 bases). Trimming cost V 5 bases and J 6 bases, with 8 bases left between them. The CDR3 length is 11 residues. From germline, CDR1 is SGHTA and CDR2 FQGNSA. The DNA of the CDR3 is TGTGCCAGCAGCGCCGACAGCGAGCAGTACTTC. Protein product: CASSADSEQYF.

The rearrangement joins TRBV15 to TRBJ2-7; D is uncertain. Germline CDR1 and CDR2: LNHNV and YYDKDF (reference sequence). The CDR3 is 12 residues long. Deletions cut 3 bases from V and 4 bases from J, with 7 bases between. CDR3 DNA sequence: TGTGCCACCAGCAGGCGAGGTTACGAGCAGTACTTC. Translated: CATSRRGYEQYF.

Written as DNA, the CDR3 is TGTGCCAGCAGCTCCGACAGGGGTTCCTACAATGAGCAGTTCTTC. This gives the protein CASSSDRGSYNEQFF. The chain carries TRBV7-3 and TRBJ2-1; 8 positions match TRBD1. Per the germline V gene, CDR1 is SGHTA and CDR2 is FQGTGA. Germline trimming cut 4 bases from V and 1 base from J; bases unmatched to any gene: 3. This CDR3 has 15 residues. Looking up the rest from reference TRBV7-3 and TRBJ2-1 gives the full variable domain: GAGVSQTPSNKVTEKGKYVELRCDPISGHTALYWYRQSLGQGPEFLIYFQGTGAADDSGLPNDRFFAVRPEGSVSTLKIQRTERGDSAVYLCASSSDRGSYNEQFFGPGTRLTVL.

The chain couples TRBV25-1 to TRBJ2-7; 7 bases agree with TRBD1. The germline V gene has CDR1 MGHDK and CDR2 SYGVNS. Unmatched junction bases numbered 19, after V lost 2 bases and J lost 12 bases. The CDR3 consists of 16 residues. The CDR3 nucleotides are TGTGCCAGCAGTGAACCAGGGGGAAGATCAAGCGTGGTGCGGTACTTC. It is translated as CASSEPGGRSSVVRYF.

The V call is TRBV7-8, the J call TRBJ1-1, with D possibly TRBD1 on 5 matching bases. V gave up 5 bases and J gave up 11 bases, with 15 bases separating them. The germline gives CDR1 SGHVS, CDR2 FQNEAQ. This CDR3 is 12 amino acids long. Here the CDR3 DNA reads TGTGCCAGCAGCCCGACAGCTTTCCCGGCTTTCTTT. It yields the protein CASSPTAFPAFF.

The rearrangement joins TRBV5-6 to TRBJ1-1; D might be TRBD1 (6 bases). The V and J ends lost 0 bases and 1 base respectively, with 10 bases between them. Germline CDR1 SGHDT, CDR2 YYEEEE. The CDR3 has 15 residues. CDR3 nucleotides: TGTGCCAGCAGCTTGGGCCGGGGGGCGAACACTGAAGCTTTCTTT. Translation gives CASSLGRGANTEAFF. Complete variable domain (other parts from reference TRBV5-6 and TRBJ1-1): DAGVTQSPTHLIKTRGQQVTLRCSPKSGHDTVSWYQQALGQGPQFIFQYYEEEERQRGNFPDRFSGHQFPNYSSELNVNALLLGDSALYLCASSLGRGANTEAFFGQGTRLTVV.

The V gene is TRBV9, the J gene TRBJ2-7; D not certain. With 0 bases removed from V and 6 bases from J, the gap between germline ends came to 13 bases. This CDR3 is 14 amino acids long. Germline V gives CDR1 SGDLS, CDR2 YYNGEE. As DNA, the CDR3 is TGTGCCAGCAGCGTAGACCCACAGCCCCCCGAGCAGTACTTC. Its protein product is CASSVDPQPPEQYF.

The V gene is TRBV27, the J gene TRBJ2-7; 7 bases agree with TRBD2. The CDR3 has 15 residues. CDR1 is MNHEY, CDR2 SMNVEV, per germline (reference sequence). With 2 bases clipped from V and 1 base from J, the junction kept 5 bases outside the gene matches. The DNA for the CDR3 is TGTGCCAGCAGTTTAGGCGGGAGTCCGTCCTACGAGCAGTACTTC. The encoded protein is CASSLGGSPSYEQYF.

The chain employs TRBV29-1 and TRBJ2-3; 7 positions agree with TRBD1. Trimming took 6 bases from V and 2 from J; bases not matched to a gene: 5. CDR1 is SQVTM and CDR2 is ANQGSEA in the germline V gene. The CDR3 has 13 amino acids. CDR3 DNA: TGCAGCGTCCGACAGGGTAACACAGATACGCAGTATTTT. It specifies CSVRQGNTDTQYF.

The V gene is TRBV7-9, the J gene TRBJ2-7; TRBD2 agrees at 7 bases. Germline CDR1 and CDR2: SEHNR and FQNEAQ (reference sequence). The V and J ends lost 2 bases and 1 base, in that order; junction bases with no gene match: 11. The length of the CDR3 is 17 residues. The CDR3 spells CASSLYSWLAVSYEQYF. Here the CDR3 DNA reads TGTGCCAGCAGCTTATATTCGTGGCTAGCGGTATCCTACGAGCAGTACTTC.

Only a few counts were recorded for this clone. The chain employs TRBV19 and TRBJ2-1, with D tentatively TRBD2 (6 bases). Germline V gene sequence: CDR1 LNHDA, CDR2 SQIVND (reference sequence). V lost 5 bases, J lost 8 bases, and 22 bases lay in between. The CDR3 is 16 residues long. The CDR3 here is CASSLNFGGSDDEQFF. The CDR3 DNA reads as TGTGCCAGTAGTCTCAATTTCGGAGGGAGCGACGATGAGCAGTTCTTC.

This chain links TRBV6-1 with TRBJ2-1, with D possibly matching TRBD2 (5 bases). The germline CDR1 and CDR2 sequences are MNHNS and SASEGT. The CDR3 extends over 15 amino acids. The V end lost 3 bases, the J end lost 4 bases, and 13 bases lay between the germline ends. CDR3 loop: CASSDLGLRYNEQFF. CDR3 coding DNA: TGTGCCAGCAGTGATCTAGGACTCAGGTACAATGAGCAGTTCTTC.

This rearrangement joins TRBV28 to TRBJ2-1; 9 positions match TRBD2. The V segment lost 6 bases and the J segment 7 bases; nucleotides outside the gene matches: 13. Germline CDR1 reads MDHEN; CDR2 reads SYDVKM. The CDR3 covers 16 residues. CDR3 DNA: TGTGCCAGCAGCTCAAGCTTGGGACTAGCTTCAAATGAGCAGTTCTTC. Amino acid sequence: CASSSSLGLASNEQFF.

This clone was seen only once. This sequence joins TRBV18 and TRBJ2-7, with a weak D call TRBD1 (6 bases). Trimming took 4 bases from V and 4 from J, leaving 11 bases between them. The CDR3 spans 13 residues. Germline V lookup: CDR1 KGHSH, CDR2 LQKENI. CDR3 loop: CASSQGVGYEQYF. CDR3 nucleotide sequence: TGTGCCAGCTCACAGGGGGTAGGTTACGAGCAGTACTTC.